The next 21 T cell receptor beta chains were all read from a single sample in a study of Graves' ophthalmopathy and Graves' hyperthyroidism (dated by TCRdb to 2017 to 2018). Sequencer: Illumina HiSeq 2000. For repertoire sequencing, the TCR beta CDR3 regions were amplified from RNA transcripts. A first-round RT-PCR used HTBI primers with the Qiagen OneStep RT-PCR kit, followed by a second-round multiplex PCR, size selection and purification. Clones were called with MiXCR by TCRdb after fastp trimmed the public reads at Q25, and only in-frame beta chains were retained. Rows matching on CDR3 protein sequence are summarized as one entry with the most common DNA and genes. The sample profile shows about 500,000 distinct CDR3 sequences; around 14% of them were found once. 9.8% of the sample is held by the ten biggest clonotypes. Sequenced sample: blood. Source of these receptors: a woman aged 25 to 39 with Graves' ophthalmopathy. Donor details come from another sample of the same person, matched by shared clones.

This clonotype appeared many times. CDR3 nucleotides: TGTGCCAGTAGTATAAGTGCGGCATATAGCAATCAGCCCCAGCATTTT. It yields the protein CASSISAAYSNQPQHF. This sequence joins TRBV19 and TRBJ1-5, with no clear D. The CDR3 is made up of 16 amino acids. V dropped 2 bases and J dropped 0 bases, with 11 bases sitting between them. Germline V gene sequence: CDR1 LNHDA, CDR2 SQIVND (reference sequence).

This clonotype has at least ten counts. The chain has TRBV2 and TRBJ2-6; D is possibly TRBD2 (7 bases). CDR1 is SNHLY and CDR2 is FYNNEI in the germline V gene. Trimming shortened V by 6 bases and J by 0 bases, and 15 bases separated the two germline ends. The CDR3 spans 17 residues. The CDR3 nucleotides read TGTGCCAGCAGGTCGCTTCGGGGGGCCTCTGGGGCCAACGTCCTGACTTTC. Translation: CASRSLRGASGANVLTF. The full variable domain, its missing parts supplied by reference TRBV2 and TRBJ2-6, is EPEVTQTPSHQVTQMGQEVILRCVPISNHLYFYWYRQILGQKVEFLVSFYNNEISEKSEIFDDQFSVERPDGSNFTLKIRSTKLEDSAMYFCASRSLRGASGANVLTFGAGSRLTVL.

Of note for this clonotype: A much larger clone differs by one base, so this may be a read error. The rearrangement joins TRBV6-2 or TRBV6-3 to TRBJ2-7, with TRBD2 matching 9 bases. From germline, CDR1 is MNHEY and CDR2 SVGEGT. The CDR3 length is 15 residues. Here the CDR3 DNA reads TGTGCCAGCTGTTACCGCCTAGCGGGATACTACGAGCAGTACTTC. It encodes CASCYRLAGYYEQYF.

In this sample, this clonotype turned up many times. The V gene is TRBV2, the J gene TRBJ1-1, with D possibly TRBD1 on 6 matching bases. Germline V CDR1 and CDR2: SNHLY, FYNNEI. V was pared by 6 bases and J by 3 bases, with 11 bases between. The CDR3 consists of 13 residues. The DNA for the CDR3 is TGTGCCAGCAGCAGGGGTTTACACACTGAAGCTTTCTTT. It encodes CASSRGLHTEAFF.

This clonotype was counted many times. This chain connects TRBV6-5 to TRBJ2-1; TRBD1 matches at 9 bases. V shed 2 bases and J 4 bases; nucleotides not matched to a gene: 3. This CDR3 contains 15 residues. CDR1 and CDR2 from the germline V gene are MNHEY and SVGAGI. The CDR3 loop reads CASSYDGQGYNEQFF. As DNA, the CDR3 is TGTGCCAGCAGTTACGATGGACAGGGGTACAATGAGCAGTTCTTC.

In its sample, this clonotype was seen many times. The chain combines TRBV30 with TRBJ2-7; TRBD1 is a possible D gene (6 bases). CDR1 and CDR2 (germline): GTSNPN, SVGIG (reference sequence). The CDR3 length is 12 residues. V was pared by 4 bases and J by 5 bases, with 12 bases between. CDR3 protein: CAWITQGNEQYF. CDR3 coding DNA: TGTGCCTGGATCACACAGGGAAACGAGCAGTACTTC.

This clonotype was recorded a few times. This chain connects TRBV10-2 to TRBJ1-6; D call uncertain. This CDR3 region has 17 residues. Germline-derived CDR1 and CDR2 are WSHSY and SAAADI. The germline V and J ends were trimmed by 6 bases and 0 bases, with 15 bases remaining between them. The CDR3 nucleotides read TGCGCCAGCAGCCCGATGTTGGCTAGCTCCTATAATTCACCCCTCCACTTT. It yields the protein CASSPMLASSYNSPLHF.

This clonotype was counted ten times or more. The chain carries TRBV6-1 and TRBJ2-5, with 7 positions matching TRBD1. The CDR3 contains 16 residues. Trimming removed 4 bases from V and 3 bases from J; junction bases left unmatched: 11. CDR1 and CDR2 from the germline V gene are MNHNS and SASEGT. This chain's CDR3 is CASSGSTGTAEETQYF. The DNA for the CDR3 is TGTGCCAGCAGTGGTTCCACCGGGACAGCGGAAGAGACCCAGTACTTC.

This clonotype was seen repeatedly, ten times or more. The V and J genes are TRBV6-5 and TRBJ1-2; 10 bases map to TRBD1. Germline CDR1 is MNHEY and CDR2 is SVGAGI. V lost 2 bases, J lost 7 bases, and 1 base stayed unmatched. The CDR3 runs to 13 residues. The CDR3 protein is CASSYRDRGGYTF. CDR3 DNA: TGTGCCAGCAGTTACCGGGACAGGGGTGGCTACACCTTC.

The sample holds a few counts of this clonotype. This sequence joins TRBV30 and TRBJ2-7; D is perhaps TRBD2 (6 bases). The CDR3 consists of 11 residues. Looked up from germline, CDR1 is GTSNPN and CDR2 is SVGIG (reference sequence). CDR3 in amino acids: CAGGRSYEQYF. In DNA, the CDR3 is TGTGCGGGGGGTAGATCTTACGAGCAGTACTTC.

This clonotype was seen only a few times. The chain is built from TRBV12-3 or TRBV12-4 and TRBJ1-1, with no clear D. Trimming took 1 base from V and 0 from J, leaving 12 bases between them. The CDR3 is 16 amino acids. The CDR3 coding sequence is TGTGCCAGCAGTTTAGGAACCTCACCCGTGAACACTGAAGCTTTCTTT. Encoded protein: CASSLGTSPVNTEAFF.

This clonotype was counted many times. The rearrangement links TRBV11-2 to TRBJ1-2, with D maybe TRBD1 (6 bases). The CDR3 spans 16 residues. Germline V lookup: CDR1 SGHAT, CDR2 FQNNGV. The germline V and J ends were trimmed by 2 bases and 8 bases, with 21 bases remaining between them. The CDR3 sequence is CASSLLVGAARRGYTF. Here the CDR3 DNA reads TGTGCCAGCAGCTTACTGGTGGGGGCCGCCCGGCGCGGCTACACCTTC.

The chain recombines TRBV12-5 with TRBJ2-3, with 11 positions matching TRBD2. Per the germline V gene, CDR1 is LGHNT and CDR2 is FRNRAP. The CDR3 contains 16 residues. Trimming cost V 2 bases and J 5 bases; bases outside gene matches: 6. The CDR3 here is CASGLSSGLAGDTQYF. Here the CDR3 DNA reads TGTGCTAGTGGTTTGTCCTCAGGACTAGCGGGAGATACGCAGTATTTT. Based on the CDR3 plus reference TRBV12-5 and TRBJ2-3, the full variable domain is DARVTQTPRHKVTEMGQEVTMRCQPILGHNTVFWYRQTMMQGLELLAYFRNRAPLDDSGMPKDRFSAEMPDATLATLKIQPSEPRDSAVYFCASGLSSGLAGDTQYFGPGTRLTVL.

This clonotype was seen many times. The CDR3 reads CASSLEGGTNTGELFF. DNA of the CDR3: TGTGCCAGCAGCTTAGAGGGCGGAACGAACACCGGGGAGCTGTTTTTT. The chain uses TRBV11-2 and TRBJ2-2; D is uncertain. Per the germline V gene, CDR1 is SGHAT and CDR2 is FQNNGV. The CDR3 runs 16 residues. Trimming removed 0 bases from V and 0 bases from J, with 8 bases in between.

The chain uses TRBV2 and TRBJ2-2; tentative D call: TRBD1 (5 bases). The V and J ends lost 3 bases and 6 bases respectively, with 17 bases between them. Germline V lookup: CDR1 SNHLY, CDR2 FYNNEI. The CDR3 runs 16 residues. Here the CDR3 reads CASSDRGAEISGELFF. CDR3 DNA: TGTGCCAGCAGTGATAGGGGCGCGGAGATTTCCGGGGAGCTGTTTTTT.

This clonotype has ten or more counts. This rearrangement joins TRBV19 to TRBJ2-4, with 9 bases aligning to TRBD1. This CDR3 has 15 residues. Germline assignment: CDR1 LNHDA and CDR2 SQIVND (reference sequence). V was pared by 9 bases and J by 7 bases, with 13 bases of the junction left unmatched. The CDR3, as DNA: TGTGCCAGCGATCCAACAGGGGGCACTGGGAACATTCAGTACTTC. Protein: CASDPTGGTGNIQYF.

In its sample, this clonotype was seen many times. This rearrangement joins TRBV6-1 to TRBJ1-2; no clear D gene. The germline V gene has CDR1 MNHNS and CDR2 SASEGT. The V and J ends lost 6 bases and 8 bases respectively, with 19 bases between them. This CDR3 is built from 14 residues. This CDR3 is CASSLDGVTRGYTF. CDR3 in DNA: TGTGCCAGCAGCTTGGACGGAGTAACAAGGGGCTACACCTTC.

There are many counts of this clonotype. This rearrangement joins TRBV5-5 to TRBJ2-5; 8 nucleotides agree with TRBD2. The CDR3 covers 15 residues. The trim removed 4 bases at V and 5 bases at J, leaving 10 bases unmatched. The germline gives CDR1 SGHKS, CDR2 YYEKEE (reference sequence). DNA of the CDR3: TGTGCCAGCAGCCGTCACGGGGGGGAGGGGGAGACCCAGTACTTC. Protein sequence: CASSRHGGEGETQYF.

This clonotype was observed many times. The CDR3 protein is CASRLRNYEQYF. The CDR3 DNA sequence: TGTGCCAGCAGACTACGTAACTACGAGCAGTACTTC. V and J are TRBV6-1 and TRBJ2-7; D not certain. Germline assignment: CDR1 MNHNS and CDR2 SASEGT. Trimming removed 6 bases at V and 3 bases at J, with 9 bases between. This CDR3 region has 12 residues.

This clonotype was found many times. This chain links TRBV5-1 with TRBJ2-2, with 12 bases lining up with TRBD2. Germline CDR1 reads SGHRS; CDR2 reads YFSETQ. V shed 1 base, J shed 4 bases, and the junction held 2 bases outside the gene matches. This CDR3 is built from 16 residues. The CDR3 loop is CASSLRTSGATGELFF. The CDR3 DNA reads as TGCGCCAGCAGCTTGAGGACTAGCGGGGCCACCGGGGAGCTGTTTTTT.

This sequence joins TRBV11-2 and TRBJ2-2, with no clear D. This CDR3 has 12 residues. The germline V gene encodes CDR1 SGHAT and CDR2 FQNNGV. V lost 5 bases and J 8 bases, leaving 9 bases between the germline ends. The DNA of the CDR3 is TGTGCCAGCAGCAACTACAAGGGGGAGCTGTTTTTT. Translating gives CASSNYKGELFF.